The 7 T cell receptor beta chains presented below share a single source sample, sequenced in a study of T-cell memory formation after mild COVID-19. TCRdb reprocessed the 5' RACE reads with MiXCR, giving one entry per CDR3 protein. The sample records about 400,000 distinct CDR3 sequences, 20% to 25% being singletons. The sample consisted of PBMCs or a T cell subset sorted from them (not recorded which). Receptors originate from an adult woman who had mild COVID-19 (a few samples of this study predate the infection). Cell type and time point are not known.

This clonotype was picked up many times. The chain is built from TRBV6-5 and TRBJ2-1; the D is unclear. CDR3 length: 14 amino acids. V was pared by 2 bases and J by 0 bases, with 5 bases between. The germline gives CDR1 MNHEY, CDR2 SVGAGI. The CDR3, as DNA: TGTGCCAGCAGTTACGAGAGCTCCTACAATGAGCAGTTCTTC. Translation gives CASSYESSYNEQFF.

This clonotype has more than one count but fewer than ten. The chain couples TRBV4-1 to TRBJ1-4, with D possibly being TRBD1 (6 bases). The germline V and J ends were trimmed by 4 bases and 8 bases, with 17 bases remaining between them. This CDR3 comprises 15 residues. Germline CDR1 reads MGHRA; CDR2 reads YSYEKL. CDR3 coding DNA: TGCGCCAGCAGCCGCATAGGACAGCCGGGGGAAAAACTGTTTTTT. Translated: CASSRIGQPGEKLFF.

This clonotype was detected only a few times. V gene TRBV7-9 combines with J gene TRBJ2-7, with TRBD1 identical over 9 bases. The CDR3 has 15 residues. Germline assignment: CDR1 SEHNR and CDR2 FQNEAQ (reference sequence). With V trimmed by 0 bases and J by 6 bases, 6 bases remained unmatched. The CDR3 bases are TGTGCCAGCAGCTTAGCTGACAGGGGGAGATTCGAGCAGTACTTC. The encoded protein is CASSLADRGRFEQYF. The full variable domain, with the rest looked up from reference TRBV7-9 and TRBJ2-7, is DTGVSQNPRHKITKRGQNVTFRCDPISEHNRLYWYRQTLGQGPEFLTYFQNEAQLEKSRLLSDRFSAERPKGSFSTLEIQRTEQGDSAMYLCASSLADRGRFEQYFGPGTRLTVT.

The CDR3 here is CSVELPGQGALEQYF. The CDR3 DNA sequence: TGCAGCGTTGAGCTACCGGGACAGGGGGCTTTGGAGCAGTACTTC. The chain is built from TRBV29-1 and TRBJ2-7; 12 bases match TRBD1. The CDR3 consists of 15 residues. Germline CDR1 and CDR2: SQVTM and ANQGSEA. Trimming removed 3 bases from V and 7 bases from J; junction bases left unmatched: 10.

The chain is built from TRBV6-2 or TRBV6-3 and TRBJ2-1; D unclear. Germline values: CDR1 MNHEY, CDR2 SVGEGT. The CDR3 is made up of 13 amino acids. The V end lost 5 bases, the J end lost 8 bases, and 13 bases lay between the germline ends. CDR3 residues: CASSGPLLDEQFF. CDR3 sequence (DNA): TGTGCCAGCAGTGGCCCCCTTCTGGATGAGCAGTTCTTC.

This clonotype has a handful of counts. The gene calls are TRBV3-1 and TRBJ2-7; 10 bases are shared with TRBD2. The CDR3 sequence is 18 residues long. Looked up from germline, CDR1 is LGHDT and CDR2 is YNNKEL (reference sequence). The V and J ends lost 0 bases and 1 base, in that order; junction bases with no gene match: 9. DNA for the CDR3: TGTGCCAGCAGCCAAGATAAGCTAGCGGGAGTAGTTTCCTACGAGCAGTACTTC. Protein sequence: CASSQDKLAGVVSYEQYF.

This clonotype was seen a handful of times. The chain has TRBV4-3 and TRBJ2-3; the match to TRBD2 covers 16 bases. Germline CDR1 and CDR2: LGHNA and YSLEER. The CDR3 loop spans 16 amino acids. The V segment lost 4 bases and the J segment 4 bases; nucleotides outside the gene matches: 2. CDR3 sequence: CASSPGLAGGADTQYF. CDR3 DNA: TGCGCCAGCAGCCCGGGACTAGCGGGAGGGGCAGATACGCAGTATTTT.